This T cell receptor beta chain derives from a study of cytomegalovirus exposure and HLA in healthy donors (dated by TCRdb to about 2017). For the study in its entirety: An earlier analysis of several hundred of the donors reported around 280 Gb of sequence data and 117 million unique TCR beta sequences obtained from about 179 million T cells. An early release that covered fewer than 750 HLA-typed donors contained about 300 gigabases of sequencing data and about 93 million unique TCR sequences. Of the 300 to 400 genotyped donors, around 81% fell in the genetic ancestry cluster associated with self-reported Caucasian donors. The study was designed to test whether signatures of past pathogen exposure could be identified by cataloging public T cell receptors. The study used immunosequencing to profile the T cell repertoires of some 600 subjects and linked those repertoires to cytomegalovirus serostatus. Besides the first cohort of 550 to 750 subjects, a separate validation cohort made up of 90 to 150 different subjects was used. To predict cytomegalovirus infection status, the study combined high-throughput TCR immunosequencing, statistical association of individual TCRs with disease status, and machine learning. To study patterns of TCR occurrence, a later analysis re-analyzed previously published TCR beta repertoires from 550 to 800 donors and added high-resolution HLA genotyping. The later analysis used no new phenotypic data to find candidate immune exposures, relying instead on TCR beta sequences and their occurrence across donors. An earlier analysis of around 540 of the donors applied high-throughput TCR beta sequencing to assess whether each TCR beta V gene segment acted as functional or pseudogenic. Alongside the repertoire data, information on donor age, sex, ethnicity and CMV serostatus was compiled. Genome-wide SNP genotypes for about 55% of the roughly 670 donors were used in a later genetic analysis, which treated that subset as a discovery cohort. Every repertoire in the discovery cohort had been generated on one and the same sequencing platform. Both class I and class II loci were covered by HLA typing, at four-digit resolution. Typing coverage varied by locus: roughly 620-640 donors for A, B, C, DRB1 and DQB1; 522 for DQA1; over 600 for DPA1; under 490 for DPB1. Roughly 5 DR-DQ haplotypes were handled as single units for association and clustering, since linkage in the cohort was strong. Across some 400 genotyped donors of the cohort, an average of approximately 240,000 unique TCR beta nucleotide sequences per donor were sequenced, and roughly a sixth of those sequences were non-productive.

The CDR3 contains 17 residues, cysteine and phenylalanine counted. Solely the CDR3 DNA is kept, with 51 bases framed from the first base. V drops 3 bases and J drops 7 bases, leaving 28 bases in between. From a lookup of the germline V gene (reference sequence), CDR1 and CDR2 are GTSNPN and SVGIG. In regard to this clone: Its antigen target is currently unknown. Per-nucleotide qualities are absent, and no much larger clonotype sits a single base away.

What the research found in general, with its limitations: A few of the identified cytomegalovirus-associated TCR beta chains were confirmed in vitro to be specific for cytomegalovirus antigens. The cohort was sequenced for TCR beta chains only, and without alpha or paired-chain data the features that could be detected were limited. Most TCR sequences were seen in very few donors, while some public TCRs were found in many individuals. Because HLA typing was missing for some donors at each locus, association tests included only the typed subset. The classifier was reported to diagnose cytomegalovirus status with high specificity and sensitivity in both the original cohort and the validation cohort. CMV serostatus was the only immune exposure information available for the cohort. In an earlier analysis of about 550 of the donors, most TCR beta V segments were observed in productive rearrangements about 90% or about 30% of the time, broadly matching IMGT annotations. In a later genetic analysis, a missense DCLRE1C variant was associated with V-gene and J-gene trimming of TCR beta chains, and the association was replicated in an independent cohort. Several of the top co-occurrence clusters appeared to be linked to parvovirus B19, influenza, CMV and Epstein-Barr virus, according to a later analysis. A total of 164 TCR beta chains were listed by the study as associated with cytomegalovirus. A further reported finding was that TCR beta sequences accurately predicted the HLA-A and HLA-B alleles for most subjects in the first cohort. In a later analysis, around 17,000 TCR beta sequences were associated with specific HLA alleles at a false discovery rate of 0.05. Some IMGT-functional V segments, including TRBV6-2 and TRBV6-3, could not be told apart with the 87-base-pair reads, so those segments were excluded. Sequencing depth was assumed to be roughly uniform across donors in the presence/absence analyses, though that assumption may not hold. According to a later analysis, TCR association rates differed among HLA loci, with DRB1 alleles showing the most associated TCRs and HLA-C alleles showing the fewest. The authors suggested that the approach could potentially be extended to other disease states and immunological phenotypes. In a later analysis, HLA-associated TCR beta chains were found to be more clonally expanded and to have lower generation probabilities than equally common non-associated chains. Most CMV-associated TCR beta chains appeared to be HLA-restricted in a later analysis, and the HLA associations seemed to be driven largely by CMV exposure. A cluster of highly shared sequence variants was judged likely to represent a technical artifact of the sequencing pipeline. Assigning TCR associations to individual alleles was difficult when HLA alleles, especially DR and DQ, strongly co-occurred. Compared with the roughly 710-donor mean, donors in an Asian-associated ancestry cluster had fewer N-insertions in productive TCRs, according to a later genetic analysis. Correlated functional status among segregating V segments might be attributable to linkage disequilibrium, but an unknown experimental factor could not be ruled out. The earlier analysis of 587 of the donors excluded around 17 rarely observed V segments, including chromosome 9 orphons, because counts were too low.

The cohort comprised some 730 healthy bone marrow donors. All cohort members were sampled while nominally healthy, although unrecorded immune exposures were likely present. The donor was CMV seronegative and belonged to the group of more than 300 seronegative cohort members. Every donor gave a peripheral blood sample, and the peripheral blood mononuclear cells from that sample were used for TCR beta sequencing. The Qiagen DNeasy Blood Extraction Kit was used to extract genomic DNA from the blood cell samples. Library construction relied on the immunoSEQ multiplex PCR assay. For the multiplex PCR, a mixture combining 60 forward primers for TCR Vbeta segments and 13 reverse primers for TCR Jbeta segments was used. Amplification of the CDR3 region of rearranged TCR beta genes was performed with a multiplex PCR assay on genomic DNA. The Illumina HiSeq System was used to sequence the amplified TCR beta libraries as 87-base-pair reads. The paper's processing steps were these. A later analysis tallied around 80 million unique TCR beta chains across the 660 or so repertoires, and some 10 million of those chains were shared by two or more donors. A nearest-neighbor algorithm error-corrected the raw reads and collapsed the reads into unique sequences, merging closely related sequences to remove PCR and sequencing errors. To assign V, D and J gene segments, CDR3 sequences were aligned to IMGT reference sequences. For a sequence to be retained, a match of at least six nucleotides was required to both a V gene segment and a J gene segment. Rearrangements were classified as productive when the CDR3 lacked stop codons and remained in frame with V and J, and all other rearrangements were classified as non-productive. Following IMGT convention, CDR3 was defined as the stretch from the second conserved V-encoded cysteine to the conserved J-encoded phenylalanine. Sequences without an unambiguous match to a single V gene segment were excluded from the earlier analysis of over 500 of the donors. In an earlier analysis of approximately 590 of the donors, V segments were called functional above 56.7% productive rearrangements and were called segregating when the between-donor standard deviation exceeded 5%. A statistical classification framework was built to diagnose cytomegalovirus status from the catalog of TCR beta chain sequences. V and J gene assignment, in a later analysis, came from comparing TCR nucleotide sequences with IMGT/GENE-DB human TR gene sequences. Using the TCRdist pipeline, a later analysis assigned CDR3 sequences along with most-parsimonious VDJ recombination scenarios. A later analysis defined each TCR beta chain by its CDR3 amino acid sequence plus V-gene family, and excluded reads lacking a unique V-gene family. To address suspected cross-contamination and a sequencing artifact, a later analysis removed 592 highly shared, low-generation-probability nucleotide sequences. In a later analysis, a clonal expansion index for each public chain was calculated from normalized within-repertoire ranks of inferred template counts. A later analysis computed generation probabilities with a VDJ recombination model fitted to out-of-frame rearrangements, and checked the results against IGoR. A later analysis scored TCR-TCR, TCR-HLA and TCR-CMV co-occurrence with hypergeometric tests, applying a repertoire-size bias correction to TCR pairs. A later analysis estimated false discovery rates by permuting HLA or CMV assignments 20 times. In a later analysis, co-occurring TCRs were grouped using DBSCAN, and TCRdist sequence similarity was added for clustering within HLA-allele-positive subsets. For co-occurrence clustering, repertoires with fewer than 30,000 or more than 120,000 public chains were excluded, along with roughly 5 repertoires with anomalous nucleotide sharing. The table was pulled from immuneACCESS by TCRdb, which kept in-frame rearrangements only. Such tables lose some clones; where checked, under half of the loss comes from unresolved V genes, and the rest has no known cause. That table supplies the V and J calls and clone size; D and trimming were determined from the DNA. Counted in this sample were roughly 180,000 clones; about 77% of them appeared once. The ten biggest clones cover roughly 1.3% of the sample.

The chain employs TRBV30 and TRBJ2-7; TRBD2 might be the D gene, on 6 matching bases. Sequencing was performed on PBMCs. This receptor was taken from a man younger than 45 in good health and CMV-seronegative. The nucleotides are TGTGCCTGGAGGGGAACTCGGGGTAGCGGAGATGTCAAGGAGCAGTACTTC. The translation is CAWRGTRGSGDVKEQYF.